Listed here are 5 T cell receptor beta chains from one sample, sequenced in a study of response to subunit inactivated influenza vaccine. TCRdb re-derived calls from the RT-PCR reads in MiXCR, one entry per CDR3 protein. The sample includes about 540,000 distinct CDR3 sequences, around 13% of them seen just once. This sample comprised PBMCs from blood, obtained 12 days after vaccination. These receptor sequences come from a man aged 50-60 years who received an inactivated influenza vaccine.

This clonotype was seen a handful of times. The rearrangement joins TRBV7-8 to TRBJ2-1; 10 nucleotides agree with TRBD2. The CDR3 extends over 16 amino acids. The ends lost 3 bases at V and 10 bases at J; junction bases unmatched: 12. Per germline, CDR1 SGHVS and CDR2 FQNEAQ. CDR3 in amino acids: CASSFPGLALFREQFF. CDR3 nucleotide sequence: TGTGCCAGCAGCTTTCCGGGACTAGCGCTCTTCCGGGAGCAGTTCTTC.

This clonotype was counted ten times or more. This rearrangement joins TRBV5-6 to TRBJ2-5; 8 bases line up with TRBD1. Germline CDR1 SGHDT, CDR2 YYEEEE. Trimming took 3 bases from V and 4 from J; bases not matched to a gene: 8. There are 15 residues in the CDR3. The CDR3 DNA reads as TGTGCCAGCAGCTACATCGGACAGGGATTAGAGACCCAGTACTTC. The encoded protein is CASSYIGQGLETQYF.

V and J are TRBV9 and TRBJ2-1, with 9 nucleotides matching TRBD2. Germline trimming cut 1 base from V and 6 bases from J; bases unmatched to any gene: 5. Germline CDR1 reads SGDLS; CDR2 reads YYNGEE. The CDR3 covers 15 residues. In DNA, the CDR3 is TGTGCCAGCAGCGTATCTAGCGGGGTTTTCAATGAGCAGTTCTTC. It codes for CASSVSSGVFNEQFF.

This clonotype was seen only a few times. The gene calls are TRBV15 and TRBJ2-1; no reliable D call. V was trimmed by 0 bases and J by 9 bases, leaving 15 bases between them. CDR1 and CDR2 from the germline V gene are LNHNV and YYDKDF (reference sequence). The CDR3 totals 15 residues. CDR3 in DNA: TGTGCCACCAGCAGAGAAGATGTATCGGTCGGTGAGCAGTTCTTC. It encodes CATSREDVSVGEQFF.

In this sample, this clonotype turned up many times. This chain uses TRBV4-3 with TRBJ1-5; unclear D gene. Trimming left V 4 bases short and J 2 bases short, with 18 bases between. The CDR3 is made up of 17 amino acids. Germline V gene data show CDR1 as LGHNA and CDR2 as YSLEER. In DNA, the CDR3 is TGCGCCAGCAGCCTCTACGAAACGACAAGGGGCAATCAGCCCCAGCATTTT. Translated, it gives CASSLYETTRGNQPQHF.